This TCR beta chain was obtained from a study of molecular identifiers for immune sequencing clone quantification. Naive CD8 T cells underwent sorting with the CD8+CD4-CCR7+CD45RA+ definition. Germline lookup yields CDR1 SNHLY and CDR2 FYNNEI. This CDR3 contains 11 residues. Trimming left V 8 bases short and J 6 bases short, with 11 bases between. Bulk TCR libraries were made with methods that had been previously described and with listed TCR primers. TCRdb re-analysed the PCR reads in MiXCR, keeping a single row per CDR3 protein. This sample has over 600,000 distinct CDR3 sequences, with roughly 21% found just once.

This receptor was obtained from a human donor in good health. Some libraries in this study had Jurkat cell RNA spiked in. Sequencing was done on a sample of naive CD8+ T cells from blood, with Jurkat cell RNA spiked in. Subset of the sample: FACS-sorted CD8+CD4-CCR7+CD45RA+ naive T cells. The rearrangement joins TRBV2 to TRBJ2-7; D perhaps matches TRBD1 (6 bases). Here the CDR3 DNA reads TGTGCCAGCGGGGACACGAGCGAGCAGTACTTC. Its protein product is CASGDTSEQYF.